Following are 22 T cell receptor beta chains from one sample sequenced in a study of monozygotic twins with inflammatory bowel disease. TCRdb reanalyzed the 5' RACE reads and collapses them to one entry per CDR3 protein, without DNA. The repertoire shows approximately 160,000 distinct CDR3 sequences; the top ten hold approximately 2.8%. The sample consisted of blood. Receptor source: a human donor with ulcerative colitis or Crohn's disease, or a healthy co-twin of an affected twin (not recorded which).

The chain combines TRBV10-3 with TRBJ1-1; with no DNA, the TCRdb D assignment of TRBD1 cannot be verified. The CDR3 has 16 amino acids. The germline CDR1 and CDR2 sequences are ENHRY and SYGVKD. The CDR3 sequence is CAISESESGRNTEAFF.

The chain joins TRBV27 to TRBJ1-2. The CDR3 is 13 amino acids. Per germline, CDR1 MNHEY and CDR2 SMNVEV (reference sequence). The CDR3 spells CASSRGNLYGYTF.

J is TRBJ2-1 and V is TRBV28; the TCRdb D gene call, TRBD2, has no DNA to confirm it. Per germline, CDR1 MDHEN and CDR2 SYDVKM. The CDR3 length is 16 residues. CDR3 in amino acids: CASESFPSGNNNEQFF.

J is TRBJ1-4 and V is TRBV7-3; the D gene TCRdb calls, TRBD1, cannot be checked with no DNA. This CDR3 contains 15 residues. Germline values: CDR1 SGHTA, CDR2 FQGTGA. This CDR3 reads CASSLTGGAGEKLFF.

The chain joins TRBV12-3 or TRBV12-4 to TRBJ1-3. The CDR3 has 16 residues. CDR3 sequence reads: CASSFSQASSGNTIYF.

The chain carries TRBV20-1 and TRBJ1-2. CDR3 length: 16 amino acids. CDR1 and CDR2 (germline): DFQATT, SNEGSKA (reference sequence). CDR3: CSARPSQRAWDYGYTF.

This chain connects TRBV10-3 to TRBJ2-3. The length of the CDR3 is 15 residues. Per the germline V gene, CDR1 is ENHRY and CDR2 is SYGVKD. CDR3 protein: CAISEVSDRTDTQYF.

This sequence joins TRBV11-2 and TRBJ1-4. The CDR3 is made up of 15 amino acids. Germline V lookup: CDR1 SGHAT, CDR2 FQNNGV. CDR3 in amino acids: CASSLGRATNEKLFF. Full variable domain (rest looked up from reference TRBV11-2 and TRBJ1-4): EAGVAQSPRYKIIEKRQSVAFWCNPISGHATLYWYQQILGQGPKLLIQFQNNGVVDDSQLPKDRFSAERLKGVDSTLKIQPAKLEDSAVYLCASSLGRATNEKLFFGSGTQLSVL.

The chain combines TRBV19 with TRBJ2-7; TCRdb's D call, TRBD2, is unchecked because there is no DNA. CDR1 is LNHDA and CDR2 is SQIVND in the germline V gene (reference sequence). This CDR3 contains 16 residues. The CDR3 is CASSTSGRPPRDEQYF.

This CDR3 is CASSDGGGSPLHF. The chain employs TRBV2 and TRBJ1-6; checking the TCRdb D call of TRBD1 is not possible without DNA. CDR1 and CDR2 (germline): SNHLY, FYNNEI. The CDR3 extends over 13 amino acids. Using reference TRBV2 and TRBJ1-6 for the parts outside the CDR3, the full variable domain is EPEVTQTPSHQVTQMGQEVILRCVPISNHLYFYWYRQILGQKVEFLVSFYNNEISEKSEIFDDQFSVERPDGSNFTLKIRSTKLEDSAMYFCASSDGGGSPLHFGNGTRLTVT.

The chain joins TRBV30 to TRBJ2-4; absent DNA, TCRdb's TRBD1 call cannot be checked. Germline CDR1 reads GTSNPN; CDR2 reads SVGIG (reference sequence). The CDR3 sequence is 18 residues long. CDR3 sequence reads: CAWSGTGGIKLAKNIQYF.

This chain connects TRBV5-1 to TRBJ1-5. The CDR3 has 13 residues. Germline lookup yields CDR1 SGHRS and CDR2 YFSETQ. This CDR3 reads CASSLEAEQPQHF.

Here the CDR3 reads CASRKGANVLTF. J is TRBJ2-6 and V is TRBV6-5. In germline, CDR1 is MNHEY, CDR2 SVGAGI. This CDR3 comprises 12 residues.

The chain is built from TRBV16 and TRBJ1-2. The CDR3 totals 13 residues. Looked up from germline, CDR1 is KGHSY and CDR2 is FQNENV. This chain's CDR3 is CASSRPGPYGYTF.

The chain employs TRBV29-1 and TRBJ2-3; the D call from TCRdb, TRBD2, cannot be confirmed without DNA. CDR1 is SQVTM, CDR2 ANQGSEA, per germline. CDR3 length: 13 residues. The CDR3 loop is CSSGGGGGDTQYF.

This chain joins TRBV12-3 or TRBV12-4 and TRBJ2-7; the TCRdb D gene call, TRBD1, has no DNA to confirm it. The CDR3 is 16 amino acids. This CDR3 is CASSPPGPGKDYEQYF.

The genes are TRBV30 and TRBJ2-1; TCRdb returns TRBD2, unconfirmable since there is no DNA. Germline V gives CDR1 GTSNPN, CDR2 SVGIG (reference sequence). The CDR3 covers 18 residues. The CDR3: CAWSGGLAGRGSYNEQFF.

This chain uses TRBV9 with TRBJ2-1; TCRdb's D gene call, TRBD1, goes unchecked for lack of DNA. The CDR3 has 16 amino acids. The germline gives CDR1 SGDLS, CDR2 YYNGEE. The CDR3 sequence: CASSERQGSSYNEQFF.

The chain employs TRBV29-1 and TRBJ1-4. CDR3 length equals 13 residues. Germline CDR1 SQVTM, CDR2 ANQGSEA. CDR3 protein: CSVDVGVSEKLFF.

V gene TRBV7-2 combines with J gene TRBJ2-5; TCRdb picks TRBD1, but there is no DNA to check that call. The CDR3 runs 15 residues. Per the germline V gene, CDR1 is SGHTA and CDR2 is FQGNSA. This CDR3 is CASSRDRETQETQYF.

The chain couples TRBV5-1 to TRBJ2-1. The germline CDR1 and CDR2 sequences are SGHRS and YFSETQ. The CDR3 has 13 residues. The CDR3 reads CTSSLTSYNKQFF.

This chain uses TRBV20-1 with TRBJ2-7; the TCRdb call, TRBD1, lacks DNA for checking. Germline V gene lookup returns CDR1 DFQATT and CDR2 SNEGSKA (reference sequence). The CDR3 extends over 15 amino acids. Here the CDR3 reads CSARARPSSSYEQYF.